The rows below give T cell receptor beta chains drawn from one sample of a study of T cell changes during pregnancy in multiple sclerosis. This table comes from immunoSEQ multiplex PCR, and its TCRdb copy is limited to in-frame clones, with some not included. The table shows about 77,000 clones, with roughly 90% occurring only once. The sample consisted of peripheral blood, taken before pregnancy. All receptors derive from a female donor with multiple sclerosis, enrolled in a pregnancy study. Each CDR3 is given with its conserved first and last residue. A D gene is named only where the DNA matches it firmly. Size values are once, few and many counts, or a class for expanded clones, and some rows have none.

CDR3 DNA	CDR3 protein	clone size	V gene	J gene	D gene
TGTGCCAGCAGCCCGTGGCGGGACGGGATGACCTACGAGCAGTACTTC	CASSPWRDGMTYEQYF	.	TRBV13	TRBJ2-7	.
TGTGCCAGCAGCTTTGCCACAGTGTGGAATCAGCCCCAGCATTTT	CASSFATVWNQPQHF	.	TRBV12-1	TRBJ1-5	.
TGTGCCAGCAGTGTAGCGGGGGCAGGGATGGGCACTGAAGCTTTCTTT	CASSVAGAGMGTEAFF	.	TRBV2	TRBJ1-1	.
TGTGCCAGCAGCGCCATTCAGGGGAAGGCGACTGAAGCTTTCTTT	CASSAIQGKATEAFF	.	TRBV6-1	TRBJ1-1	.
TGTGCCAGCTCACCACTTGGACAGGGGGACACTGAAGCTTTCTTT	CASSPLGQGDTEAFF	once	TRBV18	TRBJ1-1	TRBD1
TGTGCCAGCAGCGGGACAGTGTACAATGAGCAGTTCTTC	CASSGTVYNEQFF	.	TRBV9	TRBJ2-1	.
TGTGCCAGCAGCTTAGGCGGGGGGGCGTACGAGCAGTACTTC	CASSLGGGAYEQYF	once	TRBV11-2	TRBJ2-7	TRBD2
TGTGCTAGTGGTCCGCCGGCTAGTCGCACAGATACGCAGTATTTT	CASGPPASRTDTQYF	.	TRBV12-5	TRBJ2-3	.
TGTGCCAGCAGCGCCGACACAAACTATGGCTACACCTTC	CASSADTNYGYTF	.	TRBV7-2	TRBJ1-2	.
TGTGCCAGCAGCTCAAACGCAGGGCACGAGCAGTACTTC	CASSSNAGHEQYF	.	TRBV11-3	TRBJ2-7	.
TGCGCCAGCAGCTTGGTAGCCGACGGCTACGAGCAGTACTTC	CASSLVADGYEQYF	.	TRBV5-1	TRBJ2-7	.
TGCGCCAGCAGCTTGGGACTAGCGGGGGGTGGCGGCAATGAGCAGTTCTTC	CASSLGLAGGGGNEQFF	.	TRBV5-1	TRBJ2-1	TRBD2
TGTGCCCCTCTAGCGGGGGGTCGTGTCCCCACAGATACGCAGTATTTT	CAPLAGGRVPTDTQYF	.	TRBV10-3	TRBJ2-3	TRBD2
TGTGCCTGGAGTGGGGGACAGGGCAACAATCAGCCCCAGCATTTT	CAWSGGQGNNQPQHF	.	TRBV30	TRBJ1-5	TRBD1
TGTGCCAGCAGATCCGCAGGGGGTGAGCAGTTCTTC	CASRSAGGEQFF	.	TRBV6-1	TRBJ2-1	TRBD1
TGTGCCTGGACCATGACCGTGACGGGGACCCAGTACTTC	CAWTMTVTGTQYF	.	TRBV30	TRBJ2-5	.